Listed here are 20 T cell receptor beta chains from one sample, sequenced in a study of cytomegalovirus exposure and HLA in healthy donors. PCR employed 60 Vbeta and 13 Jbeta primers. TCRdb's copy holds only in-frame clones and misses some; the assay was immunoSEQ multiplex PCR. The sample shows approximately 89,000 clones, 81% of them seen only once. The sample consisted of PBMCs. The receptors stem from a human donor in good health.

The rearrangement joins TRBV9 to TRBJ1-1; no definite D call. The CDR3 extends over 15 amino acids. Trimming cost V 0 bases and J 5 bases, with 14 bases left between them. Germline V gene data show CDR1 as SGDLS and CDR2 as YYNGEE. CDR3 region: CASSVGEPSRTEAFF. In DNA, the CDR3 is TGTGCCAGCAGCGTAGGAGAGCCGTCGAGGACTGAAGCTTTCTTT.

This clone was counted only a few times. This sequence joins TRBV14 and TRBJ1-4; no clear D gene. This CDR3 comprises 15 residues. Germline CDR1 SGHDN, CDR2 FVKESK. Trimming took off 5 bases at V and 1 base at J, with 11 bases between the two ends. Here the CDR3 reads CASSGGPRTNEKLFF. CDR3 in DNA: TGTGCCAGCAGCGGAGGCCCTAGAACTAATGAAAAACTGTTTTTT.

The chain links TRBV9 to TRBJ2-1, with D possibly matching TRBD2 (6 bases). This CDR3 has 14 residues. Trimming took off 2 bases at V and 7 bases at J, with 13 bases between the two ends. The germline V gene encodes CDR1 SGDLS and CDR2 YYNGEE. CDR3 DNA: TGTGCCAGCAGCGTGGGACTCCACGGAAATGAGCAGTTCTTC. Translated: CASSVGLHGNEQFF.

The V and J genes are TRBV7-8 and TRBJ1-5; TRBD1 matches 7 bases. Germline V gene data show CDR1 as SGHVS and CDR2 as FQNEAQ. Unmatched junction bases numbered 14, after V lost 4 bases and J lost 5 bases. The CDR3 consists of 17 residues. CDR3 DNA: TGTGCCAGCAGCTCCGAGGACAGGCCCCACAGGGATCAGCCCCAGCATTTT. Amino acids: CASSSEDRPHRDQPQHF.

The chain has TRBV4-3 and TRBJ1-2; no clear D. With 0 bases removed from V and 8 bases from J, the gap between germline ends came to 19 bases. This CDR3 has 16 amino acids. CDR1 and CDR2 (germline): LGHNA, YSLEER. This CDR3 is CASSQDPRMPAGGYTF. Here the CDR3 DNA reads TGCGCCAGCAGCCAAGACCCCCGAATGCCAGCGGGGGGCTACACCTTC.

The V and J genes are TRBV5-1 and TRBJ2-3; 8 bases match TRBD1. This CDR3 has 15 residues. J lost 1 base, V lost 4 bases, and 5 bases had no gene match. Germline V gene lookup returns CDR1 SGHRS and CDR2 YFSETQ. CDR3 sequence reads: CASSTTGGGTDTQYF. The CDR3 nucleotides are TGCGCCAGCAGCACCACAGGGGGTGGCACAGATACGCAGTATTTT.

This clone was recorded once. The rearrangement uses TRBV10-3 and TRBJ2-7; 7 bases are a match to TRBD2. The length of the CDR3 is 16 residues. Looked up from germline, CDR1 is ENHRY and CDR2 is SYGVKD. V lost 2 bases and J lost 1; bases outside the gene matches: 8. CDR3 sequence: CAISEVSGGGSYEQYF. In DNA, the CDR3 is TGTGCCATCAGTGAGGTCTCGGGAGGAGGTTCCTACGAGCAGTACTTC.

The V call is TRBV7-2, the J call TRBJ2-7, with D possibly matching TRBD1 (6 bases). Trimming took off 4 bases at V and 2 bases at J, with 21 bases between the two ends. The V gene's germline CDR1 is SGHTA and CDR2 FQGNSA. This CDR3 region has 17 residues. CDR3 sequence (DNA): TGTGCCAGCAGCTCTGGTGGGAGCGTCAGGGGTACCTACGAGCAGTACTTC. This sequence encodes CASSSGGSVRGTYEQYF.

CDR3: CASSLQDQAQHF. The CDR3, as DNA: TGTGCCAGCAGCTTGCAGGATCAAGCCCAGCATTTT. This chain joins TRBV7-9 and TRBJ1-5; D remains ambiguous. The CDR3 is made up of 12 amino acids. Looked up from germline, CDR1 is SEHNR and CDR2 is FQNEAQ (reference sequence). Between the trimmed V and J ends, which lost 3 bases and 11 bases, there was a span of 11 bases. The full variable domain, completed using reference TRBV7-9 and TRBJ1-5, is DTGVSQNPRHKITKRGQNVTFRCDPISEHNRLYWYRQTLGQGPEFLTYFQNEAQLEKSRLLSDRFSAERPKGSFSTLEIQRTEQGDSAMYLCASSLQDQAQHFGDGTRLSIL.

The rearrangement links TRBV5-5 to TRBJ2-3; D uncertain. This CDR3 has 12 residues. The V end lost 4 bases, the J end lost 6 bases, and 9 bases lay between the germline ends. Germline CDR1 reads SGHKS; CDR2 reads YYEKEE (reference sequence). CDR3 amino acids: CASSEVLDTQYF. The CDR3 coding sequence is TGTGCCAGCAGCGAGGTGCTCGATACGCAGTATTTT.

J is TRBJ2-1 and V is TRBV10-3; 8 nucleotides match TRBD1. Germline V gene sequence: CDR1 ENHRY, CDR2 SYGVKD. Unmatched junction bases numbered 6, after V lost 5 bases and J lost 0 bases. The CDR3 runs to 16 residues. Here the CDR3 reads CAISYGTGGSYNEQFF. CDR3 DNA sequence: TGTGCCATCAGTTACGGGACAGGAGGCTCCTACAATGAGCAGTTCTTC.

Here the CDR3 reads CASSPGQGAYNEQFF. The DNA for the CDR3 is TGCGCCAGCAGCCCGGGACAGGGGGCCTACAATGAGCAGTTCTTC. This rearrangement joins TRBV5-1 to TRBJ2-1; 11 nucleotides agree with TRBD1. Germline V CDR1 and CDR2: SGHRS, YFSETQ. With 4 bases clipped from V and 2 bases from J, the junction kept 2 bases outside the gene matches. This CDR3 comprises 15 residues.

The chain recombines TRBV6-5 with TRBJ1-1, with 7 bases matching TRBD1. The V gene end was trimmed by 7 bases and the J gene end by 7 bases; junction bases not matched to a gene: 9. The CDR3 is made up of 13 amino acids. CDR1 is MNHEY and CDR2 is SVGAGI in the germline V gene. The CDR3 bases are TGTGCCAGCACCAGACAGGGAAGGAATGAAGCTTTCTTT. As protein: CASTRQGRNEAFF.

The chain links TRBV10-3 to TRBJ1-3; D is undetermined. The CDR3 sequence is 13 residues long. Germline CDR1 ENHRY, CDR2 SYGVKD. The V and J ends lost 3 bases and 2 bases respectively, with 5 bases between them. DNA for the CDR3: TGTGCCATCAGTGACAGTACTGGAAACACCATATATTTT. Translation: CAISDSTGNTIYF.

V usage is TRBV29-1 and J usage is TRBJ1-1; weak D call: TRBD1 (5 bases). The CDR3 has 15 residues. In germline, CDR1 is SQVTM, CDR2 ANQGSEA. With 3 bases removed from V and 1 base from J, the gap between germline ends came to 15 bases. This CDR3 is CSVEPARGWNTEAFF. The CDR3 DNA reads as TGCAGCGTTGAGCCAGCGCGGGGGTGGAACACTGAAGCTTTCTTT. Looking up the rest from reference TRBV29-1 and TRBJ1-1 gives the full variable domain: SAVISQKPSRDICQRGTSLTIQCQVDSQVTMMFWYRQQPGQSLTLIATANQGSEATYESGFVIDKFPISRPNLTFSTLTVSNMSPEDSSIYLCSVEPARGWNTEAFFGQGTRLTVV.

The chain has TRBV5-6 and TRBJ2-7, with 9 bases lining up with TRBD1. CDR1 is SGHDT, CDR2 YYEEEE, per germline. The trim removed 4 bases at V and 9 bases at J, leaving 8 bases unmatched. The length of the CDR3 is 13 residues. This chain's CDR3 is CASSGGQGPGQYF. CDR3 DNA: TGTGCCAGCAGCGGTGGACAGGGGCCTGGGCAGTACTTC.

This chain joins TRBV27 and TRBJ1-1; D unclear. CDR1 is MNHEY, CDR2 SMNVEV, per germline (reference sequence). The CDR3 spans 14 residues. V lost 4 bases, J lost 5 bases, and 14 bases lay in between. CDR3 sequence: CASSSYNPATEAFF. For the CDR3, the DNA is TGTGCCAGCAGTTCCTATAACCCAGCGACTGAAGCTTTCTTT.

The rearrangement uses TRBV28 and TRBJ2-7; 9 nucleotides match TRBD1. V was clipped by 5 bases and J by 6 bases; unmatched bases: 8. Germline V gives CDR1 MDHEN, CDR2 SYDVKM. The CDR3 is 14 amino acids. The CDR3 DNA reads as TGTGCCAGCAGTACCGGGACAGGGTTGTTCGAGCAGTACTTC. Translating it yields CASSTGTGLFEQYF. The entire variable domain, with the rest obtained from reference TRBV28 and TRBJ2-7, is as follows: DVKVTQSSRYLVKRTGEKVFLECVQDMDHENMFWYRQDPGLGLRLIYFSYDVKMKEKGDIPEGYSVSREKKERFSLILESASTNQTSMYLCASSTGTGLFEQYFGPGTRLTVT.

V and J are TRBV29-1 and TRBJ2-2; TRBD2 aligns across 7 bases. The CDR3 sequence is 12 residues long. Germline V CDR1 and CDR2: SQVTM, ANQGSEA. With V trimmed by 4 bases and J by 5 bases, 1 base remained unmatched. The DNA for the CDR3 is TGCAGCGTTGCGGGGGGAACCGGGGAGCTGTTTTTT. This codes for CSVAGGTGELFF.

This chain links TRBV28 with TRBJ2-7; 8 bases fit TRBD1. With V trimmed by 3 bases and J by 4 bases, 8 bases remained unmatched. The CDR3 sequence is 15 residues long. CDR1 and CDR2 from the germline V gene are MDHEN and SYDVKM. The CDR3 loop reads CASSFMDRESYEQYF. The CDR3 DNA follows: TGTGCCAGCAGTTTTATGGACAGGGAATCTTACGAGCAGTACTTC.